Below, 32 T cell receptor beta chains from the same sample are listed, as sequenced in a study of Ad26.COV2.S vaccination and SARS-CoV-2 variants. Treatment defined: approximately 18 received Ad26.COV2.S at low or high dose, single or two shots; roughly five received placebo; per-sample allocation not given. The study sampled participants on day 63 after the first vaccine or placebo injection. The assay was immunoSEQ multiplex PCR, and TCRdb's table has in-frame clones only and misses some. The sample lists roughly 680,000 clones, roughly 90% occurring once. This specimen consisted of peripheral blood, obtained in a trial of Ad26.COV2.S vaccine versus placebo. The source is a person between 18 and 60 years old who received the Ad26.COV2.S COVID-19 vaccine or a placebo.

The rearrangement joins TRBV29-1 to TRBJ2-7; 7 bases are shared with TRBD1. The CDR3 contains 13 residues. After removal of 4 bases from V and 5 bases from J, the junction contained 8 bases not matched to a gene. Germline V gene data show CDR1 as SQVTM and CDR2 as ANQGSEA. The CDR3 loop is CSVGNRGRDEQYF. The CDR3 nucleotides are TGCAGCGTTGGAAACAGGGGTAGGGACGAGCAGTACTTC.

This sequence joins TRBV2 and TRBJ1-5; the D is unclear. CDR1 is SNHLY and CDR2 is FYNNEI in the germline V gene. V lost 4 bases to trimming and J lost 0 bases, with 7 bases between them. This CDR3 spans 14 amino acids. The CDR3 DNA reads TGTGCCAGCAGTGGACACTATAGCAATCAGCCCCAGCATTTT. It yields the protein CASSGHYSNQPQHF.

The rearrangement uses TRBV19 and TRBJ2-7; 10 bases agree with TRBD2. The V gene's germline CDR1 is LNHDA and CDR2 SQIVND (reference sequence). With V trimmed by 5 bases and J by 5 bases, 9 bases remained unmatched. CDR3 length: 15 amino acids. CDR3 region: CASSALAGASHEQYF. CDR3 bases: TGTGCCAGTAGTGCGCTAGCGGGAGCTTCCCACGAGCAGTACTTC.

The gene calls are TRBV10-3 and TRBJ2-1; 11 nucleotides align to TRBD2. Trimming removed 6 bases from V and 6 bases from J; junction bases left unmatched: 7. The germline gives CDR1 ENHRY, CDR2 SYGVKD. The CDR3 extends over 15 amino acids. The CDR3 is CAISLAGGGGNEQFF. The CDR3 DNA sequence: TGTGCCATCAGCCTAGCGGGAGGCGGGGGCAATGAGCAGTTCTTC.

A word on this clone: This CDR3 is also generated by other DNA sequences in the sample. This CDR3 reads CASSLGTGNTEAFF. As DNA, the CDR3 is TGTGCCAGCAGCCTCGGGACTGGGAACACTGAAGCTTTCTTT. The chain is built from TRBV3-1 (or the pseudogene TRBV3-2) and TRBJ1-1; possibly TRBD1 for D (5 bases). The CDR3 is 14 amino acids. Between the trimmed V and J ends, which lost 4 bases and 1 base, there was a span of 10 bases. Germline CDR1 is LGHDT and CDR2 is YNNKEL (reference sequence).

The chain uses TRBV12-3 or TRBV12-4 and TRBJ2-3; D is uncertain. The germline V and J ends were trimmed by 5 bases and 2 bases, with 5 bases remaining between them. CDR3 size: 12 residues. The CDR3, as DNA: TGTGCCAGCAGTGTATTCACAGATACGCAGTATTTT. Protein: CASSVFTDTQYF.

The chain combines TRBV14 with TRBJ1-6; D gene ambiguous. The CDR3 covers 13 residues. The germline CDR1 and CDR2 sequences are SGHDN and FVKESK. Trimming took 4 bases from V and 9 from J, leaving 10 bases between them. Here the CDR3 DNA reads TGTGCCAGCAGCCTCGCCGGCCCTTCACCCCTCCACTTT. It codes for CASSLAGPSPLHF.

This clone was observed a single time. This rearrangement joins TRBV7-9 to TRBJ2-1; D unclear. Trimming removed 6 bases at V and 1 base at J, with 16 bases between. Germline CDR1 SEHNR, CDR2 FQNEAQ (reference sequence). The CDR3 runs to 16 residues. The CDR3, as DNA: TGTGCCAGCAGTCATGATTTTAGCATTTCCTACAATGAGCAGTTCTTC. This sequence encodes CASSHDFSISYNEQFF.

This chain uses TRBV7-2 with TRBJ1-1; D possibly corresponds to TRBD1 (5 bases). The CDR3 has 16 amino acids. Looked up from germline, CDR1 is SGHTA and CDR2 is FQGNSA. V lost 2 bases, J lost 0 bases, and 13 bases lay in between. DNA for the CDR3: TGTGCCAGCAGCTTACAGGGCGGGAGCGTGAACACTGAAGCTTTCTTT. Its protein product is CASSLQGGSVNTEAFF. Complete variable domain (other parts from reference TRBV7-2 and TRBJ1-1): GAGVSQSPSNKVTEKGKDVELRCDPISGHTALYWYRQSLGQGLEFLIYFQGNSAPDKSGLPSDRFSAERTGGSVSTLTIQRTQQEDSAVYLCASSLQGGSVNTEAFFGQGTRLTVV.

The chain combines TRBV4-1 with TRBJ2-3, with TRBD2 matching over 9 bases. J was trimmed by 6 bases and V by 5 bases; bases with no gene match: 6. CDR3 size: 14 residues. CDR1 and CDR2 (germline): MGHRA, YSYEKL. For the CDR3, the DNA is TGCGCCAGCAGCTCGCTAGCGGGGACCGATACGCAGTATTTT. Translation gives CASSSLAGTDTQYF.

V and J are TRBV28 and TRBJ2-1; 10 bases are shared with TRBD2. This CDR3 is 15 amino acids long. From germline, CDR1 is MDHEN and CDR2 SYDVKM. Trimming cost V 8 bases and J 1 base; bases outside gene matches: 5. The CDR3 here is CASGKAGGSYNEQFF. Here the CDR3 DNA reads TGTGCCAGCGGGAAAGCGGGAGGGTCCTACAATGAGCAGTTCTTC.

This clone was detected ten times or more. The rearrangement uses TRBV29-1 and TRBJ1-2; D remains unclear. Trimming cost V 5 bases and J 0 bases, with 13 bases left between them. CDR1 and CDR2 (germline): SQVTM, ANQGSEA. The CDR3 covers 14 residues. The CDR3: CSVSQAGSNYGYTF. The CDR3 DNA is TGCAGCGTTTCCCAGGCAGGATCTAACTATGGCTACACCTTC.

The chain has TRBV10-2 and TRBJ2-1; D is unresolved. The germline CDR1 and CDR2 sequences are WSHSY and SAAADI. The CDR3 spans 15 residues. The germline V and J ends were trimmed by 2 bases and 2 bases, with 10 bases remaining between them. The CDR3 here is CASSEEVSPYNEQFF. The CDR3 DNA sequence: TGCGCCAGCAGTGAGGAAGTTTCTCCCTACAATGAGCAGTTCTTC.

This clone was detected once. The chain employs TRBV4-2 and TRBJ2-6; 8 nucleotides agree with TRBD1. The V gene end was trimmed by 2 bases and the J gene end by 0 bases; junction bases not matched to a gene: 9. There are 19 residues in the CDR3. Germline CDR1 reads LGHNA; CDR2 reads YNFKEQ. This CDR3 reads CASSQHAGTGDSGANVLTF. The CDR3 DNA sequence: TGTGCCAGCAGCCAACATGCCGGGACAGGCGACTCTGGGGCCAACGTCCTGACTTTC.

Written as DNA, the CDR3 is TGTGCCAGCAGCCAAGATGGGGGTGAGCAGTTCTTC. Translation gives CASSQDGGEQFF. This chain connects TRBV3-1 (or the pseudogene TRBV3-2) to TRBJ2-1; D may correspond to TRBD1 or TRBD2 (5 bases each). CDR3 size: 12 residues. The V gene's germline CDR1 is LGHDT and CDR2 YNNKEL (reference sequence). Trimming pared 0 bases from V and 9 bases from J, leaving 6 bases between.

The CDR3 nucleotides read TGTGCCATCAGTGAGCAATCACTCATGGGGCAGTACTTC. As protein: CAISEQSLMGQYF. The chain is built from TRBV10-3 and TRBJ2-7; no reliable D call. Trimming left V 2 bases short and J 9 bases short, with 14 bases between. The CDR3 length is 13 residues. Germline V lookup: CDR1 ENHRY, CDR2 SYGVKD.

This rearrangement joins TRBV27 to TRBJ2-2; D is perhaps TRBD1 (5 bases). The V end lost 0 bases, the J end lost 4 bases, and 9 bases lay between the germline ends. This CDR3 comprises 15 residues. Germline CDR1 and CDR2: MNHEY and SMNVEV (reference sequence). CDR3 nucleotide sequence: TGTGCCAGCAGTTTATCGCAGGGTATCACCGGGGAGCTGTTTTTT. Its protein product is CASSLSQGITGELFF.

The chain carries TRBV7-9 and TRBJ1-1; D possibly corresponds to TRBD1 (5 bases). Germline V gene sequence: CDR1 SEHNR, CDR2 FQNEAQ (reference sequence). The CDR3 is 15 residues long. The V gene lost 7 bases and the J gene lost 6 bases, with 21 bases spanning the gap. CDR3 sequence (DNA): TGTGCCAGCACCGACCGGGGTCTCGAACAGGCTGAAGCTTTCTTT. It specifies CASTDRGLEQAEAFF.

V gene TRBV7-9 combines with J gene TRBJ1-2; D may be TRBD1 (5 bases). Germline V lookup: CDR1 SEHNR, CDR2 FQNEAQ (reference sequence). Trimming left V 5 bases short and J 3 bases short, with 16 bases between. CDR3 length: 15 residues. CDR3 DNA sequence: TGTGCCAGCAGCCCAACACGAGGGGAGTACTATGGCTACACCTTC. Translated, it gives CASSPTRGEYYGYTF.

The V gene is TRBV6-2 or TRBV6-3, the J gene TRBJ1-1; 12 nucleotides align to TRBD1. Germline V gives CDR1 MNHEY, CDR2 SVGEGT. There are 15 residues in the CDR3. Germline trimming cut 5 bases from V and 6 bases from J; bases unmatched to any gene: 7. CDR3 sequence (DNA): TGTGCCAGCAGTAGGGGACAGGGGGCGAGATCTGAAGCTTTCTTT. It encodes CASSRGQGARSEAFF.

Points on this clone: Other DNA sequences within the sample encode an identical CDR3. The V and J genes are TRBV18 and TRBJ1-5, with D possibly TRBD1 on 6 matching bases. V lost 6 bases to trimming and J lost 5 bases, with 11 bases between them. Germline CDR1 is KGHSH and CDR2 is LQKENI. The CDR3 runs to 13 residues. The CDR3 bases are TGTGCCAGCTCCCCAGGGGAGGATCAGCCCCAGCATTTT. This gives the protein CASSPGEDQPQHF. Full variable domain (outside the CDR3, taken from reference TRBV18 and TRBJ1-5): NAGVMQNPRHLVRRRGQEARLRCSPMKGHSHVYWYRQLPEEGLKFMVYLQKENIIDESGMPKERFSAEFPKEGPSILRIQQVVRGDSAAYFCASSPGEDQPQHFGDGTRLSIL.

This sequence joins TRBV5-1 and TRBJ1-3; 10 positions match TRBD1. CDR1 and CDR2 (germline): SGHRS, YFSETQ. This CDR3 is 16 amino acids long. J lost 4 bases, V lost 1 base, and 5 bases had no gene match. The CDR3 region has the DNA TGCGCCAGCAGCTTGCCCGGGACAGGGGAGGGAAACACCATATATTTT. Translation: CASSLPGTGEGNTIYF.

V usage is TRBV5-4 and J usage is TRBJ2-7, with D perhaps TRBD1 (6 bases). V was trimmed by 1 base and J by 4 bases, leaving 12 bases between them. Germline V gene lookup returns CDR1 SGHNT and CDR2 YYREEE (reference sequence). The length of the CDR3 is 14 residues. CDR3 amino acids: CASSLTGSRYEQYF. The CDR3 coding sequence is TGTGCCAGCAGCTTGACAGGGAGTAGGTACGAGCAGTACTTC.

V and J are TRBV10-3 and TRBJ2-5, with TRBD1 identical over 8 bases. Trimming at V came to 6 bases and at J to 0 bases, leaving 3 bases not matched to a gene. This CDR3 has 14 amino acids. The germline V gene has CDR1 ENHRY and CDR2 SYGVKD. The CDR3 coding sequence is TGTGCCATCAGGGGACAGGAGTACCAAGAGACCCAGTACTTC. As protein: CAIRGQEYQETQYF.

The chain employs TRBV19 and TRBJ1-5; unclear D gene. This CDR3 is built from 14 residues. Trimming left V 3 bases short and J 0 bases short, with 6 bases between. The germline gives CDR1 LNHDA, CDR2 SQIVND (reference sequence). The CDR3 DNA sequence: TGTGCCAGTAGTATGGTCCATAGCAATCAGCCCCAGCATTTT. Translation: CASSMVHSNQPQHF.

The genes are TRBV3-1 (or the pseudogene TRBV3-2) and TRBJ2-1; tentatively, D is TRBD2 (5 bases). There are 13 residues in the CDR3. Germline CDR1 and CDR2: LGHDT and YNNKEL (reference sequence). Between the trimmed V and J ends, which lost 2 bases and 6 bases, there was a span of 8 bases. CDR3 loop: CASSQWAGNEQFF. The CDR3 DNA reads TGTGCCAGCAGCCAATGGGCGGGCAATGAGCAGTTCTTC.

CDR3 protein: CASSLALAGGRQETQYF. In DNA, the CDR3 is TGCGCCAGCAGCTTGGCGCTAGCGGGGGGGCGTCAAGAGACCCAGTACTTC. The chain recombines TRBV5-1 with TRBJ2-5; TRBD2 matches 12 bases. The CDR3 covers 17 residues. Germline V CDR1 and CDR2: SGHRS, YFSETQ. V lost 0 bases and J lost 2; bases outside the gene matches: 5.

In this sample, this clone turned up once. The V gene is TRBV4-3, the J gene TRBJ1-1; D uncertain. V gave up 3 bases and J gave up 4 bases, with 15 bases separating them. Germline values: CDR1 LGHNA, CDR2 YSLEER. CDR3 length: 15 residues. In DNA, the CDR3 is TGCGCCAGCAGCCATCTCCCCCCAGGAATCACTGAAGCTTTCTTT. Its translation: CASSHLPPGITEAFF.

The chain has TRBV19 and TRBJ1-2; TRBD1 is a possible D gene (6 bases). The CDR3 covers 15 residues. CDR1 LNHDA and CDR2 SQIVND come from the germline V gene (reference sequence). V gave up 1 base and J gave up 5 bases, with 14 bases separating them. The CDR3 sequence is CASSIGGQVSYGYTF. For the CDR3, the DNA is TGTGCCAGTAGTATAGGGGGGCAAGTTTCGTATGGCTACACCTTC.

V is TRBV5-1 and J is TRBJ1-6, with D perhaps TRBD1 (5 bases). Germline V gene data show CDR1 as SGHRS and CDR2 as YFSETQ. V lost 0 bases to trimming and J lost 4 bases, with 17 bases between them. The CDR3 runs to 18 residues. CDR3 coding DNA: TGCGCCAGCAGCTTGGGAAACCTCCGAGGGGCATATAATTCACCCCTCCACTTT. Protein: CASSLGNLRGAYNSPLHF.

The CDR3 nucleotides are TGTGCCTGGAGCCCCCTAACAGGGAGTCAGCCCCAGCATTTT. Its translation: CAWSPLTGSQPQHF. The gene calls are TRBV30 and TRBJ1-5, with TRBD1 as a possible D gene (6 bases). In germline, CDR1 is GTSNPN, CDR2 SVGIG (reference sequence). CDR3 size: 14 residues. Trimming cost V 3 bases and J 6 bases, with 15 bases left between them.

The chain employs TRBV4-1 and TRBJ1-1, with no clear D. Germline V lookup: CDR1 MGHRA, CDR2 YSYEKL. The germline V and J ends were trimmed by 1 base and 0 bases, with 3 bases remaining between them. CDR3 length: 13 residues. In nucleotides, the CDR3 is TGCGCCAGCAGCCAAGTCCTGAACACTGAAGCTTTCTTT. This codes for CASSQVLNTEAFF.